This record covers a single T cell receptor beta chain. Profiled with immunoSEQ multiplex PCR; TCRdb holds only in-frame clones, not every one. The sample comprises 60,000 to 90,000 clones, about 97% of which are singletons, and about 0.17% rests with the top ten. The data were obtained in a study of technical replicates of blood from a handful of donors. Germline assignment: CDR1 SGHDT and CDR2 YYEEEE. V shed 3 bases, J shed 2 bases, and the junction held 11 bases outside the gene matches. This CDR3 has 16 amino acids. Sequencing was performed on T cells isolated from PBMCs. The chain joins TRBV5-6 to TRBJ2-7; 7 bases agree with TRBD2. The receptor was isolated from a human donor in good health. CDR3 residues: CASSWSGTLNPYEQYF. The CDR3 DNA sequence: TGTGCCAGCAGCTGGAGCGGGACCCTTAACCCCTACGAGCAGTACTTC.